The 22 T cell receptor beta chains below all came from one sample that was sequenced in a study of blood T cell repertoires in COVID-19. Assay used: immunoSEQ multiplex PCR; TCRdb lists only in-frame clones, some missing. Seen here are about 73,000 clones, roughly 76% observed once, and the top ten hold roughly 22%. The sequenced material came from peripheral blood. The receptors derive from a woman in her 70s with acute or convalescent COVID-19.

CDR3 residues: CASRDRGTYNEQFF. Written as DNA, the CDR3 is TGTGCCAGCCGCGACAGGGGGACCTACAATGAGCAGTTCTTC. V and J are TRBV2 and TRBJ2-1, with 9 bases lining up with TRBD1. Germline lookup yields CDR1 SNHLY and CDR2 FYNNEI. The V and J ends lost 8 bases and 2 bases, in that order; junction bases with no gene match: 4. The CDR3 sequence is 14 residues long.

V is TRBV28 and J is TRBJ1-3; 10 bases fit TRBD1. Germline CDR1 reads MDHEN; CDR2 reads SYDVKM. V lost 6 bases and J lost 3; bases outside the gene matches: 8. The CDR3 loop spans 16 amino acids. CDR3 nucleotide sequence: TGTGCCAGCAGAAGGACAGGGGGAGTTGGTGGAAACACCATATATTTT. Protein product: CASRRTGGVGGNTIYF.

CDR3 in amino acids: CASSLDRVHGYTF. CDR3 in DNA: TGCGCCAGCAGCTTGGACAGGGTCCATGGCTACACCTTC. The chain recombines TRBV5-1 with TRBJ1-2, with a possible D match to TRBD1 (6 bases). The CDR3 loop spans 13 amino acids. V lost 0 bases to trimming and J lost 6 bases, with 9 bases between them. CDR1 and CDR2 (germline): SGHRS, YFSETQ. Full variable domain (remainder filled in from reference TRBV5-1 and TRBJ1-2): KAGVTQTPRYLIKTRGQQVTLSCSPISGHRSVSWYQQTPGQGLQFLFEYFSETQRNKGNFPGRFSGRQFSNSRSEMNVSTLELGDSALYLCASSLDRVHGYTFGSGTRLTVV.

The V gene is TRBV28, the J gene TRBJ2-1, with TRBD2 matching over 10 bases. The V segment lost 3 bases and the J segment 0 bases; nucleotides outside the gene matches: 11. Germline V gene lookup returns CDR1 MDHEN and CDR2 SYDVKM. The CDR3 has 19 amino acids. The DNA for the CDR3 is TGTGCCAGCAGTTTCCTGGCTAGCGGGAGTCTTTTCTCCTACAATGAGCAGTTCTTC. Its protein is CASSFLASGSLFSYNEQFF.

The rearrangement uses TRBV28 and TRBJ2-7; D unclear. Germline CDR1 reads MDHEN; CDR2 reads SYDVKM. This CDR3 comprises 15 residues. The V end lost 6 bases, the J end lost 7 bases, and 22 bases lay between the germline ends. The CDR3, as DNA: TGTGCCAGCAGCCGTCCCGGTGATTTGAGTTTTGAGCAGTACTTC. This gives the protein CASSRPGDLSFEQYF. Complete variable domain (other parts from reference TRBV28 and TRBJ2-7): DVKVTQSSRYLVKRTGEKVFLECVQDMDHENMFWYRQDPGLGLRLIYFSYDVKMKEKGDIPEGYSVSREKKERFSLILESASTNQTSMYLCASSRPGDLSFEQYFGPGTRLTVT.

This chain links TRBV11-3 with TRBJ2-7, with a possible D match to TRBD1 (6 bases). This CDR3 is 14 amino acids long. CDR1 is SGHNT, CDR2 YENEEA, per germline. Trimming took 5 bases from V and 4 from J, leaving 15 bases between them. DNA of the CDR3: TGTGCCAGCAGCCCGCCTGCTACAGGGTACGAGCAGTACTTC. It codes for CASSPPATGYEQYF.

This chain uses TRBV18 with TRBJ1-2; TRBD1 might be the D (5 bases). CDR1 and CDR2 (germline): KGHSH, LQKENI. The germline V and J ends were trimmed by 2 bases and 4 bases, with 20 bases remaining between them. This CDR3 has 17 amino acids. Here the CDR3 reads CASSPYLVSQGFYGYTF. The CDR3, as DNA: TGTGCCAGCTCACCATATTTGGTCTCGCAGGGTTTCTATGGCTACACCTTC.

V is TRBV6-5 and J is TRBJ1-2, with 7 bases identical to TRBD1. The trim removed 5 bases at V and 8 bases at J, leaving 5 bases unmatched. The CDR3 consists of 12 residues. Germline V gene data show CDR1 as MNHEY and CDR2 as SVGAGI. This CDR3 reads CASSQGESGYTF. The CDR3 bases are TGTGCCAGCAGTCAGGGGGAGAGCGGCTACACCTTC.

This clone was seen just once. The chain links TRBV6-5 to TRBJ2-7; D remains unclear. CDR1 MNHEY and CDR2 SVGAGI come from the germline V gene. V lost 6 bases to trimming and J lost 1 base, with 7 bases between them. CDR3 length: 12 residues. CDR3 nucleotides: TGTGCCAGCAGGTCGGGTTCCTACGAGCAGTACTTC. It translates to CASRSGSYEQYF.

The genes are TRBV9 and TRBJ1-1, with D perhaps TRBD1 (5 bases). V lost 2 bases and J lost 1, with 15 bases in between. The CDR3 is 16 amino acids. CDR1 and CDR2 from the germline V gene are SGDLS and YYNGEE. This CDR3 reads CASSVRDSRANTEAFF. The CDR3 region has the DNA TGTGCCAGCAGCGTCCGTGACAGTAGGGCGAACACTGAAGCTTTCTTT.

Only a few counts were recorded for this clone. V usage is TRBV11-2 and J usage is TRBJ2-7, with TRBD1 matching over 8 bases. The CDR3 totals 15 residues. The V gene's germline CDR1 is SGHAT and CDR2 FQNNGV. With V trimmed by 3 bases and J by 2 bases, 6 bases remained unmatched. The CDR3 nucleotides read TGTGCCAGCAGCTTGAGGGAGACAGGGGCCTACGAGCAGTACTTC. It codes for CASSLRETGAYEQYF.

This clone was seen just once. The DNA for the CDR3 is TGTGCCAGCAGTTATTCTGTTGTTGAGGATACGCAGTATTTT. This codes for CASSYSVVEDTQYF. This chain links TRBV6-6 with TRBJ2-3; D unclear. CDR3 length: 14 residues. Between the trimmed V and J ends, which lost 3 bases and 6 bases, there was a span of 13 bases. Germline assignment: CDR1 MNHNY and CDR2 SVGAGI (reference sequence).

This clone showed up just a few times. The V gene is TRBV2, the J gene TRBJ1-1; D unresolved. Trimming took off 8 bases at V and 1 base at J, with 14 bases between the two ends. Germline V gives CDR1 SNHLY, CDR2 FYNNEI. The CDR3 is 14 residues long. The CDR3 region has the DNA TGTGCCAGCCGACGCGGGATGGGGAACACTGAAGCTTTCTTT. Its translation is CASRRGMGNTEAFF.

CDR3 residues: CASSGQVSNQPQHF. The CDR3 DNA reads TGTGCCAGCAGTGGACAGGTTAGCAATCAGCCCCAGCATTTT. The chain carries TRBV28 and TRBJ1-5, with 7 bases fitting TRBD1. The CDR3 is 14 amino acids. CDR1 and CDR2 (germline): MDHEN, SYDVKM. Trimming took 5 bases from V and 0 from J; bases not matched to a gene: 1.

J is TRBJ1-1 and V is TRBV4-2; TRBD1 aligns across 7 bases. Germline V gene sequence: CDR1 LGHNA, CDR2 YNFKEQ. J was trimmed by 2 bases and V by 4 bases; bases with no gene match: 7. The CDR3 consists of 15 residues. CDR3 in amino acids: CASSLGQAQNTEAFF. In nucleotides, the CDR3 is TGTGCCAGCAGCCTTGGACAGGCCCAAAACACTGAAGCTTTCTTT.

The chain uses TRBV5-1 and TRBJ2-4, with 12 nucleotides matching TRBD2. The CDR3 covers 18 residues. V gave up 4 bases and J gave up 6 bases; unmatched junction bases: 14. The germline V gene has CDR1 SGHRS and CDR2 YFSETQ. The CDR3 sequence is CASSPKASGGGYGNIQYF. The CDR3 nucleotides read TGCGCCAGCAGCCCAAAGGCTAGCGGGGGGGGGTACGGAAACATTCAGTACTTC. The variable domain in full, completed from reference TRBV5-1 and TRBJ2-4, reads KAGVTQTPRYLIKTRGQQVTLSCSPISGHRSVSWYQQTPGQGLQFLFEYFSETQRNKGNFPGRFSGRQFSNSRSEMNVSTLELGDSALYLCASSPKASGGGYGNIQYFGAGTRLSVL.

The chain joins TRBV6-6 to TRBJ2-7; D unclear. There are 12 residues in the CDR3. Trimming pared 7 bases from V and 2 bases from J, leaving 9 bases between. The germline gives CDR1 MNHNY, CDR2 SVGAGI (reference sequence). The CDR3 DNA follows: TGTGCCAGCACTTCAGGAACCTACGAGCAGTACTTC. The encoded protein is CASTSGTYEQYF.

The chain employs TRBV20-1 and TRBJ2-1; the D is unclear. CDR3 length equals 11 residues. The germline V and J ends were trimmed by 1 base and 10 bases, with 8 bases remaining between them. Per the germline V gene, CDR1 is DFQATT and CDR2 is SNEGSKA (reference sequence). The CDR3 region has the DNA TGCAGTGCTAGAGGCTATAAAGAGCAGTTCTTC. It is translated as CSARGYKEQFF.

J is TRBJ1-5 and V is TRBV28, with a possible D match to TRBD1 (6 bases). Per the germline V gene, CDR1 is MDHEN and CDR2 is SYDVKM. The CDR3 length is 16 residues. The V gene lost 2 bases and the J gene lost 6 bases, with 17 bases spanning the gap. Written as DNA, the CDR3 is TGTGCCAGCAGTTTACCAACAGGGACCAAGGCTCAGCCCCAGCATTTT. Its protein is CASSLPTGTKAQPQHF.

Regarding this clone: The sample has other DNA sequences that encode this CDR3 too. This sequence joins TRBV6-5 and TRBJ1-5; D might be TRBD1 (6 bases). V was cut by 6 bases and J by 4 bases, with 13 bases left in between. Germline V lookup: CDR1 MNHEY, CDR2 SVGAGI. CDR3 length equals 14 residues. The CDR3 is CASSTGLRNQPQHF. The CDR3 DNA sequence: TGTGCCAGCAGCACAGGGCTGAGGAATCAGCCCCAGCATTTT.

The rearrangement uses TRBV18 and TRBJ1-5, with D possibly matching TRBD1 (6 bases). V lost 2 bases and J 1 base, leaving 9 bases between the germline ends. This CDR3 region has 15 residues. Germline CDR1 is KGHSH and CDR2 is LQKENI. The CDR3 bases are TGTGCCAGCTCACCAGTGACAGGAAGCAATCAGCCCCAGCATTTT. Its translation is CASSPVTGSNQPQHF.

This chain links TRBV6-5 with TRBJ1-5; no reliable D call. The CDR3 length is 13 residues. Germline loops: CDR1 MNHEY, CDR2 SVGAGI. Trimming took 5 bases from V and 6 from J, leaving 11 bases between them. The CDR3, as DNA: TGTGCCAGCAGTCCCCGGGGAACTCAGCCCCAGCATTTT. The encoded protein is CASSPRGTQPQHF.